This TCR beta chain was observed in a study of T cells in narcolepsy. Study-wide points: Same-patient CSF and blood CD4+ T cell clonotypes included HCRT-specific and TRIB2-specific autoreactive ones. Healthy controls reportedly lacked the autoreactive clonotypes serially found in patients' blood. No autoreactive T cell clone sequences appeared in some memory CD4+ repertoires.

Germline CDR1 and CDR2: ENHRY and SYGVKD. This CDR3 has 15 amino acids. The V gene end was trimmed by 6 bases and the J gene end by 3 bases; junction bases not matched to a gene: 9. TCRdb keeps only in-frame clones here, not all; method: immunoSEQ multiplex PCR. The data hold some 30,000 clones, with roughly 87% observed a single time. Remarks on this clone: Antigen: not known.

Sequencing was done on a sample of CD45RA- memory CD4+ T cells from PBMCs. The TCR comes from a human donor with narcolepsy. The chain is built from TRBV10-3 and TRBJ2-3; 7 nucleotides align to TRBD2. The CDR3 is CAIRESGELTDTQYF. The CDR3 nucleotides read TGTGCCATCAGAGAAAGCGGGGAGTTAACAGATACGCAGTATTTT.